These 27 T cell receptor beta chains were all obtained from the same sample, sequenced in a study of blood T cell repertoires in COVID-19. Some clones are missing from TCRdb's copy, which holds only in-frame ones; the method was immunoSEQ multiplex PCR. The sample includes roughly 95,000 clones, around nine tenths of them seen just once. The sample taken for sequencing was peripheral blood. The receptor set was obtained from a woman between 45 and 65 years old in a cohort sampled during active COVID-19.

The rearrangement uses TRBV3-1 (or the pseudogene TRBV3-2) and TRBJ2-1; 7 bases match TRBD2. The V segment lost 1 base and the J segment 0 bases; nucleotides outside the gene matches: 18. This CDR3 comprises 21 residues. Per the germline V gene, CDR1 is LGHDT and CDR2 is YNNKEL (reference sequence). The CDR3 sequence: CASSQAPGGAKVGGSYNEQFF. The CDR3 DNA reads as TGTGCCAGCAGCCAAGCCCCGGGGGGAGCTAAAGTGGGGGGCTCCTACAATGAGCAGTTCTTC.

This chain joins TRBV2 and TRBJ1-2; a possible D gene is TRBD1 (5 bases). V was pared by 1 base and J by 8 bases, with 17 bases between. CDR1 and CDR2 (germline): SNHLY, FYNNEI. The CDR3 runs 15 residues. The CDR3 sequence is CASSEVLGRVEGYTF. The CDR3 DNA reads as TGTGCCAGCAGTGAAGTACTTGGCAGGGTGGAAGGCTACACCTTC. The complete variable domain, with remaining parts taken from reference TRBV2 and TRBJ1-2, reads EPEVTQTPSHQVTQMGQEVILRCVPISNHLYFYWYRQILGQKVEFLVSFYNNEISEKSEIFDDQFSVERPDGSNFTLKIRSTKLEDSAMYFCASSEVLGRVEGYTFGSGTRLTVV.

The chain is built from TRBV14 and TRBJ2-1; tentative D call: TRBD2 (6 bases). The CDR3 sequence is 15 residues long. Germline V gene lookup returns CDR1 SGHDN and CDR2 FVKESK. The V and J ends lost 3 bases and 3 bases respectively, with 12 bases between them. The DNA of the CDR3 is TGTGCCAGCAGCCAGTGGGGGGACCACTACAATGAGCAGTTCTTC. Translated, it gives CASSQWGDHYNEQFF.

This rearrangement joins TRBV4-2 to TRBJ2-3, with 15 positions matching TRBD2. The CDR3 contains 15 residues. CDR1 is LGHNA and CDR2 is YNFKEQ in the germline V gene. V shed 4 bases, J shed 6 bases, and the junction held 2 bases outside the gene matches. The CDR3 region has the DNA TGTGCCAGCAGCCCTGGGACTAGCGGGAGGGATACGCAGTATTTT. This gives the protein CASSPGTSGRDTQYF.

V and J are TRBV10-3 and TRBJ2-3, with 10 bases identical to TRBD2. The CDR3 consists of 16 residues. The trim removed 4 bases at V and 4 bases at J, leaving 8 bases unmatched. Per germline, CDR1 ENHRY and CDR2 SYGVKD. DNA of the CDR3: TGTGCCATCAGTGCCCTAGGGCTAGCGGGGGCAGATACGCAGTATTTT. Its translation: CAISALGLAGADTQYF.

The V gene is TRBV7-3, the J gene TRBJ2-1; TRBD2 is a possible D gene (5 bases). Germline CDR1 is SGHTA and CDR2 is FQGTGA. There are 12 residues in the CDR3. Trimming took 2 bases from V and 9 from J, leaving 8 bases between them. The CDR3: CASSLRRVEQFF. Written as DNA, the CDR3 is TGTGCCAGCAGCTTACGGCGGGTTGAGCAGTTCTTC.

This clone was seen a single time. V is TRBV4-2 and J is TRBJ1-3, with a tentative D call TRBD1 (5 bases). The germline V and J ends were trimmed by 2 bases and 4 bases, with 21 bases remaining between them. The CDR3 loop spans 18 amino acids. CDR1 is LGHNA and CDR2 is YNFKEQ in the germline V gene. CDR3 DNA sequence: TGTGCCAGCAGCCAATTTCTCATTCAACAGGCGTCAGGAAACACCATATATTTT. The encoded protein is CASSQFLIQQASGNTIYF.

In DNA, the CDR3 is TGTGCCAGCAGCTTGTGGGGGGAAGGTGGAAACACCATATATTTT. It encodes CASSLWGEGGNTIYF. This chain uses TRBV5-6 with TRBJ1-3; D is perhaps TRBD1 (5 bases). V dropped 1 base and J dropped 3 bases, with 11 bases sitting between them. In germline, CDR1 is SGHDT, CDR2 YYEEEE. This CDR3 is built from 15 residues.

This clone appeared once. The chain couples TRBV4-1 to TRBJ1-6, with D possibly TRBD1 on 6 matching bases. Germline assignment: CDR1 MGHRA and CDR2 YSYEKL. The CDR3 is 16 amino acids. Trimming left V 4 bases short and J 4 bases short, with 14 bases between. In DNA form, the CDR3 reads TGCGCCAGCAGCCTCAGGACAGAGTCATATAATTCACCCCTCCACTTT. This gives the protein CASSLRTESYNSPLHF.

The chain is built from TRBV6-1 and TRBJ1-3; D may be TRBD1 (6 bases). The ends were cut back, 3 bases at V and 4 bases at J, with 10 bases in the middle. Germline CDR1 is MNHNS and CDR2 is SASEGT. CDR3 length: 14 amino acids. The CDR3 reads CASSDRGRGNTIYF. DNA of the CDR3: TGTGCCAGCAGTGACAGGGGAAGGGGAAACACCATATATTTT.

CDR3 loop: CASTLNAGQGHEQYF. DNA of the CDR3: TGTGCCAGCACCTTGAACGCCGGACAGGGTCACGAGCAGTACTTC. V and J are TRBV6-5 and TRBJ2-7, with 8 bases identical to TRBD1. Trimming took 7 bases from V and 5 from J; bases not matched to a gene: 13. This CDR3 contains 15 residues. Germline V gene lookup returns CDR1 MNHEY and CDR2 SVGAGI.

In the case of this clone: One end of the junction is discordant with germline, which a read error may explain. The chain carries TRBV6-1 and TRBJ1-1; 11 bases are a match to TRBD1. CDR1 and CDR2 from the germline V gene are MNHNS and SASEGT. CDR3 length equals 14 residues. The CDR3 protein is CASTERDRGGKAFF. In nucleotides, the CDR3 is TGTGCCAGCACTGAAAGGGACAGGGGGGGAAAAGCTTTCTTT.

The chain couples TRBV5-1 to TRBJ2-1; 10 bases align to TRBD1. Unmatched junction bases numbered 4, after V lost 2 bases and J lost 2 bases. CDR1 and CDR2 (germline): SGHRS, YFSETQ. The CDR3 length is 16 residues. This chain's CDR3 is CASSFGGTGAYNEQFF. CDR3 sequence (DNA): TGCGCCAGCAGCTTTGGAGGGACAGGGGCCTACAATGAGCAGTTCTTC.

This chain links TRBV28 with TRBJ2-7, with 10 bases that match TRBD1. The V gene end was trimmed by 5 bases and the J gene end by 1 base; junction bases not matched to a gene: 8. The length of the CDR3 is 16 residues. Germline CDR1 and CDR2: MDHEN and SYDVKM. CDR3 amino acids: CASSPTGGAGSYEQYF. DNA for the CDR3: TGTGCCAGCAGTCCGACAGGGGGCGCAGGATCCTACGAGCAGTACTTC.

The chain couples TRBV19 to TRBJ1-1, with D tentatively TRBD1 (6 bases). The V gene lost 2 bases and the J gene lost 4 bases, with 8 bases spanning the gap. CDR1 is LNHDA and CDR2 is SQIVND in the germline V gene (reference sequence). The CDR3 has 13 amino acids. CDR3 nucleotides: TGTGCCAGTAGTATAACAGGGATCACTGAAGCTTTCTTT. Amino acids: CASSITGITEAFF. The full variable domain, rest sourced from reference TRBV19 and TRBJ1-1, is DGGITQSPKYLFRKEGQNVTLSCEQNLNHDAMYWYRQDPGQGLRLIYYSQIVNDFQKGDIAEGYSVSREKKESFPLTVTSAQKNPTAFYLCASSITGITEAFFGQGTRLTVV.

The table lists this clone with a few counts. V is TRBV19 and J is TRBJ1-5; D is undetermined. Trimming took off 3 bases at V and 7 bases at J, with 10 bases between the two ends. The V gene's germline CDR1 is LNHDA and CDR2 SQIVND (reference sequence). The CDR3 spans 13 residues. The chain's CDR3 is CASSIGVRQPQHF. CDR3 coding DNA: TGTGCCAGTAGTATCGGGGTTCGGCAGCCCCAGCATTTT.

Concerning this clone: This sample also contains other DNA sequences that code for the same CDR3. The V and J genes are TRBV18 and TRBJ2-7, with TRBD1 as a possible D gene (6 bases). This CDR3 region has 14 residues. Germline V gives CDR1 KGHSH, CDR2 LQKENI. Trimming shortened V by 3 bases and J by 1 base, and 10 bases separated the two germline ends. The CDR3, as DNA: TGTGCCAGCTCACCGGGCCAGGGGTCCTACGAGCAGTACTTC. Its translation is CASSPGQGSYEQYF. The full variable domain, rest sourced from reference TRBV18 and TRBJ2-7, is NAGVMQNPRHLVRRRGQEARLRCSPMKGHSHVYWYRQLPEEGLKFMVYLQKENIIDESGMPKERFSAEFPKEGPSILRIQQVVRGDSAAYFCASSPGQGSYEQYFGPGTRLTVT.

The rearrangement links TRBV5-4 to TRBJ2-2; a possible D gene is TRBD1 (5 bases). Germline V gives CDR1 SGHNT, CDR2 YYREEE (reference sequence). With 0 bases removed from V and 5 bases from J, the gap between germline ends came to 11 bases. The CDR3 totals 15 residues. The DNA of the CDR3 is TGTGCCAGCAGCTTGGACAGGCTGGGGACCGGGGAGCTGTTTTTT. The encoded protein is CASSLDRLGTGELFF.

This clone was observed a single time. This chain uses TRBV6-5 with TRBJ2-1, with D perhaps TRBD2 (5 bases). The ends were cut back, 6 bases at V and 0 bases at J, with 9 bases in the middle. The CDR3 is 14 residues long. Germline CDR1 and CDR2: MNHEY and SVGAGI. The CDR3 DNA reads TGTGCCAGCAGACCCGGGGACTCCTACAATGAGCAGTTCTTC. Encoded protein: CASRPGDSYNEQFF.

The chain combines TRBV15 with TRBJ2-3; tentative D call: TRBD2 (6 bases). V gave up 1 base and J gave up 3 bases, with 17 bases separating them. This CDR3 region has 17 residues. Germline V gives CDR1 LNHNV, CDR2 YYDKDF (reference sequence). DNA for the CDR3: TGTGCCACCAGCAGAGGGGACTGGGAGTTGCGGACAGATACGCAGTATTTT. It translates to CATSRGDWELRTDTQYF.

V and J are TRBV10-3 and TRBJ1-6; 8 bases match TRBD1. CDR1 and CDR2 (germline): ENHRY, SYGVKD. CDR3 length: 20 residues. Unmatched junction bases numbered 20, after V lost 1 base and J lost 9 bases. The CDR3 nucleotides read TGTGCCATCAGTGAGTTCTCAGGGGGCGGAAAGTCAGCCCACCGTTCACCCCTCCACTTT. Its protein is CAISEFSGGGKSAHRSPLHF.

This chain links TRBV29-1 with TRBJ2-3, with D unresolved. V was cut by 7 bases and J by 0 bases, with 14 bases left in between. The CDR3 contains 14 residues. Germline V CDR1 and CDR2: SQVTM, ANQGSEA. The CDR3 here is CSAQWAPSTDTQYF. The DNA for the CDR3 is TGCAGCGCACAGTGGGCCCCTAGCACAGATACGCAGTATTTT.

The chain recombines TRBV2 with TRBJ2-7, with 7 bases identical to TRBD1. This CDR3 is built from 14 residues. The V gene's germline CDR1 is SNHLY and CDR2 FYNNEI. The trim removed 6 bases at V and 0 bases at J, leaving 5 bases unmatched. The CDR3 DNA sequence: TGTGCCAGCAGGGGGGACAGTTTCTCCTACGAGCAGTACTTC. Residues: CASRGDSFSYEQYF.

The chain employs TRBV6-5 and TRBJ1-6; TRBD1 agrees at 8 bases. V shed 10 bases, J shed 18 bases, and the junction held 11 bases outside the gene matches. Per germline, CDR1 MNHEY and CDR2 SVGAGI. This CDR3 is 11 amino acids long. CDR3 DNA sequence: TGTGCCATCTGCTACGGGACAGGTTGCCACTTT. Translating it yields CAICYGTGCHF.

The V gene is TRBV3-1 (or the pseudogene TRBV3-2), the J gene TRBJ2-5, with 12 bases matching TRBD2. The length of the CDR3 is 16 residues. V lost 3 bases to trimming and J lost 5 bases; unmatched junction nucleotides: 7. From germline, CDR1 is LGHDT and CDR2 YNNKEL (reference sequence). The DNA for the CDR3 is TGTGCCAGCAGCCACTCTAGCGGGAGGGCCGCGGAGACCCAGTACTTC. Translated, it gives CASSHSSGRAAETQYF.

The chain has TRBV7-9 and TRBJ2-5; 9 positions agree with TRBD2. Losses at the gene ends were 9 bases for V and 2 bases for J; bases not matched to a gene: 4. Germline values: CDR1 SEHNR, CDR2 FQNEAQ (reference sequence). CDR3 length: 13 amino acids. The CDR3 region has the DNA TGTGCCAGTACGCGGGGGGGTCAAGAGACCCAGTACTTC. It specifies CASTRGGQETQYF.

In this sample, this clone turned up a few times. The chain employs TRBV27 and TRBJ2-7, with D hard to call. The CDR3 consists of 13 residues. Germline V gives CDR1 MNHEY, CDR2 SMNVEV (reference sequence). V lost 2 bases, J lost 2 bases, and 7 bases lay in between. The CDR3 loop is CASSLNRAYEQYF. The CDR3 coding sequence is TGTGCCAGCAGTTTAAACAGAGCCTACGAGCAGTACTTC.